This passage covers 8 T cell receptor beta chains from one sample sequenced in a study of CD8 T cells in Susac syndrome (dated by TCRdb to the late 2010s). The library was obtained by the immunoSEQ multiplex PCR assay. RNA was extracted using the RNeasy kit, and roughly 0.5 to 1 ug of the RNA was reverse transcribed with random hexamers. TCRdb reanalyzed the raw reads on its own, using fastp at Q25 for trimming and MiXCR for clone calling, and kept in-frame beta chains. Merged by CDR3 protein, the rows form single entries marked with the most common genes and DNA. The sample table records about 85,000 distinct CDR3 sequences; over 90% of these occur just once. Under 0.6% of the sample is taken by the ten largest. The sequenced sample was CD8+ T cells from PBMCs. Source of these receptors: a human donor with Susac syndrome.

CDR3 in DNA: TGTGCCAGCAGTACTAACGGACTAGCAGGAGAGACCCAGTACTTC. It yields the protein CASSTNGLAGETQYF. This chain uses TRBV27 with TRBJ2-5; the match to TRBD2 covers 8 bases. J lost 4 bases, V lost 5 bases, and 9 bases had no gene match. Looked up from germline, CDR1 is MNHEY and CDR2 is SMNVEV (reference sequence). The CDR3 contains 15 residues.

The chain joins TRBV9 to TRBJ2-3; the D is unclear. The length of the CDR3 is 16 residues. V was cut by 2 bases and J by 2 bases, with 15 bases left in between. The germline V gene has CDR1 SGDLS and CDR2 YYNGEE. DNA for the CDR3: TGTGCCAGCAGCGTCGACGTCGGTCAGCCCACAGATACGCAGTATTTT. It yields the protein CASSVDVGQPTDTQYF.

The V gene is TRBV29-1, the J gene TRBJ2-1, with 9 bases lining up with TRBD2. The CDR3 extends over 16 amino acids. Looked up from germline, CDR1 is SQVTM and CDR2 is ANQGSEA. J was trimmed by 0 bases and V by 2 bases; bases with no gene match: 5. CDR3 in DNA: TGCAGCGTTGAACTAGCGGGGCTAAGCTCCTACAATGAGCAGTTCTTC. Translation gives CSVELAGLSSYNEQFF.

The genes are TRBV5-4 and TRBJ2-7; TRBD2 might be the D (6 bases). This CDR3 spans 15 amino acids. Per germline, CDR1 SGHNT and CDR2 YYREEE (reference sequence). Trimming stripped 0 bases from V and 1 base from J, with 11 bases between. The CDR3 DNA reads TGTGCCAGCAGCTTGGAGCTAGCGTCGTCCTACGAGCAGTACTTC. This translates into CASSLELASSYEQYF.

This CDR3 is CAVLSGASGASEQFF. CDR3 in DNA: TGTGCCGTCCTTAGTGGAGCTAGCGGAGCCTCTGAGCAGTTCTTC. The rearrangement links TRBV27 to TRBJ2-1; 7 bases agree with TRBD2. The V segment lost 11 bases and the J segment 9 bases; nucleotides outside the gene matches: 19. Germline CDR1 MNHEY, CDR2 SMNVEV (reference sequence). The CDR3 is 15 residues long.

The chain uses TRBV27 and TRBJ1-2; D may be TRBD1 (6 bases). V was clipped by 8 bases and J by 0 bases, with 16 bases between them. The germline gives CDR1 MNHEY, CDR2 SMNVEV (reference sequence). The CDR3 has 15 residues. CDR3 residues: CASGKQGPSNYGYTF. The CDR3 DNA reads TGTGCCAGCGGAAAACAGGGCCCCTCTAACTATGGCTACACCTTC.

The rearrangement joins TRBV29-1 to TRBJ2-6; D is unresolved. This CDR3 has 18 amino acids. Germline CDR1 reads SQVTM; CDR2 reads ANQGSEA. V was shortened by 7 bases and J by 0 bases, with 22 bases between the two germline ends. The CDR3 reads CSAFGRASPHSGANVLTF. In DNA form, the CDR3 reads TGCAGCGCCTTTGGTAGGGCCAGCCCCCACTCTGGGGCCAACGTCCTGACTTTC.

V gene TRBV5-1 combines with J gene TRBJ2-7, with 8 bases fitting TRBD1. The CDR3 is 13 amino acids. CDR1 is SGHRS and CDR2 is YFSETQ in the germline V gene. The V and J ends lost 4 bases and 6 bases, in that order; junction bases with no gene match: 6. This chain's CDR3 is CASSTGQEGEQYF. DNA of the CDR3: TGCGCCAGCAGCACGGGACAGGAGGGCGAGCAGTACTTC.